These 31 T cell receptor beta chains originate from one sample sequenced in a study of blood T cell repertoires in COVID-19. Sequencing used immunoSEQ multiplex PCR; TCRdb keeps in-frame clones, though not all of them. Of some 450,000 clones listed, about nine tenths were seen once; the top ten hold around 13%. The sample taken for sequencing was peripheral blood. The origin of the receptors is a woman aged 45-60 years with COVID-19, enrolled during active disease.

This chain uses TRBV7-2 with TRBJ2-3; TRBD2 matches at 9 bases. Germline V gene lookup returns CDR1 SGHTA and CDR2 FQGNSA. The CDR3 runs to 17 residues. V gave up 10 bases and J gave up 3 bases; unmatched junction bases: 17. CDR3 region: CATSPTRGLAGTDTQYF. For the CDR3, the DNA is TGTGCCACCTCCCCTACCCGAGGCCTAGCGGGGACAGATACGCAGTATTTT.

The rearrangement uses TRBV9 and TRBJ2-7, with D tentatively TRBD1 (6 bases). This CDR3 is 16 amino acids long. CDR1 and CDR2 (germline): SGDLS, YYNGEE. The V end was cut by 4 bases, the J end by 6 bases, with 23 bases between. The CDR3, as DNA: TGTGCCAGCAGCCGGGCGACAGGCCCTGAGTGGGGCGAGCAGTACTTC. Protein sequence: CASSRATGPEWGEQYF.

V gene TRBV18 combines with J gene TRBJ1-2, with D possibly TRBD1 on 6 matching bases. Per the germline V gene, CDR1 is KGHSH and CDR2 is LQKENI. The ends were cut back, 2 bases at V and 6 bases at J, with 16 bases in the middle. CDR3 size: 15 residues. CDR3 bases: TGTGCCAGCTCACCATCCAGGGGCCACGACCATGGCTACACCTTC. Translation gives CASSPSRGHDHGYTF.

V is TRBV5-1 and J is TRBJ2-7; 15 nucleotides agree with TRBD2. The J segment lost 5 bases and the V segment lost 4 bases, leaving 10 bases of the junction unmatched. Germline assignment: CDR1 SGHRS and CDR2 YFSETQ. The CDR3 extends over 17 amino acids. CDR3 bases: TGCGCCAGCAGCCAGGGACTAGCGGGGGGCCTCTCAAACGAGCAGTACTTC. Encoded protein: CASSQGLAGGLSNEQYF.

This clone was counted a single time. This rearrangement joins TRBV11-2 to TRBJ2-5; tentatively, D is TRBD1 (5 bases). The V gene lost 3 bases and the J gene lost 5 bases, with 16 bases spanning the gap. There are 15 residues in the CDR3. Germline loops: CDR1 SGHAT, CDR2 FQNNGV. CDR3 sequence reads: CASSFLGVEAETQYF. The CDR3 DNA reads as TGTGCCAGCAGCTTCCTAGGGGTGGAAGCGGAGACCCAGTACTTC. Complete variable domain (other parts from reference TRBV11-2 and TRBJ2-5): EAGVAQSPRYKIIEKRQSVAFWCNPISGHATLYWYQQILGQGPKLLIQFQNNGVVDDSQLPKDRFSAERLKGVDSTLKIQPAKLEDSAVYLCASSFLGVEAETQYFGPGTRLLVL.

The DNA of the CDR3 is TGTGCCAGCACCGTAGCGGGGGGGACAGATACGCAGTATTTT. Amino acid sequence: CASTVAGGTDTQYF. The V gene is TRBV7-9, the J gene TRBJ2-3, with 11 bases aligning to TRBD2. The CDR3 runs 14 residues. The V and J ends lost 7 bases and 3 bases, in that order; junction bases with no gene match: 3. In germline, CDR1 is SEHNR, CDR2 FQNEAQ (reference sequence).

The V call is TRBV30, the J call TRBJ1-1; D ambiguous. V was cut by 0 bases and J by 3 bases, with 8 bases left in between. CDR3 size: 13 residues. The germline gives CDR1 GTSNPN, CDR2 SVGIG (reference sequence). The CDR3 DNA sequence: TGTGCCTGGAGTGTAATTGCGTACACTGAAGCTTTCTTT. Its protein is CAWSVIAYTEAFF.

The chain carries TRBV4-1 and TRBJ2-5, with D possibly being TRBD2 (6 bases). Trimming removed 5 bases from V and 3 bases from J, with 10 bases in between. CDR3 size: 13 residues. CDR1 MGHRA and CDR2 YSYEKL come from the germline V gene. CDR3 amino acids: CASSNTGEETQYF. The CDR3 bases are TGCGCCAGCAGCAATACGGGGGAAGAGACCCAGTACTTC.

Here the CDR3 reads CASSLDRRSYEQYF. The CDR3 nucleotides read TGCGCCAGCAGCTTAGACAGGCGGTCCTACGAGCAGTACTTC. V usage is TRBV5-1 and J usage is TRBJ2-7, with D perhaps TRBD1 (6 bases). The length of the CDR3 is 14 residues. CDR1 SGHRS and CDR2 YFSETQ come from the germline V gene. The V gene lost 2 bases and the J gene lost 1 base, with 10 bases spanning the gap.

J is TRBJ1-3 and V is TRBV6-2 or TRBV6-3; no definite D call. Trimming left V 2 bases short and J 2 bases short, with 7 bases between. The length of the CDR3 is 14 residues. CDR1 is MNHEY and CDR2 is SVGEGT in the germline V gene. The CDR3 region has the DNA TGTGCCAGCAGTTACGAGAGGACTGGAAACACCATATATTTT. Its protein product is CASSYERTGNTIYF.

J is TRBJ1-2 and V is TRBV5-5; TRBD1 matches at 7 bases. V lost 3 bases and J lost 7; bases outside the gene matches: 6. The CDR3 is 13 residues long. From germline, CDR1 is SGHKS and CDR2 YYEKEE (reference sequence). CDR3 nucleotide sequence: TGTGCCAGCAGCTACGACAGGGTGGGTGGCTACACCTTC. It yields the protein CASSYDRVGGYTF.

The chain is built from TRBV7-2 and TRBJ2-7, with D tentatively TRBD1 (6 bases). This CDR3 is 15 amino acids long. The V end was cut by 1 base, the J end by 6 bases, with 16 bases between. Germline V lookup: CDR1 SGHTA, CDR2 FQGNSA. The CDR3 DNA reads TGTGCCAGCAGCTTAGATCTGAGGACAGACCGCGAGCAGTACTTC. It codes for CASSLDLRTDREQYF. Variable domain in full (rest from reference TRBV7-2 and TRBJ2-7): GAGVSQSPSNKVTEKGKDVELRCDPISGHTALYWYRQSLGQGLEFLIYFQGNSAPDKSGLPSDRFSAERTGGSVSTLTIQRTQQEDSAVYLCASSLDLRTDREQYFGPGTRLTVT.

The J gene is TRBJ1-6, the V gene TRBV18, with TRBD1 identical over 7 bases. Germline V gives CDR1 KGHSH, CDR2 LQKENI. This CDR3 contains 15 residues. The ends lost 1 base at V and 9 bases at J; junction bases unmatched: 6. The DNA of the CDR3 is TGTGCCAGCTCACCACTTCCTACAGGGGTTTCACCCCTCCACTTT. Its protein product is CASSPLPTGVSPLHF.

The chain carries TRBV9 and TRBJ2-3; maybe TRBD2 (6 bases). The CDR3 is made up of 16 amino acids. V gave up 2 bases and J gave up 6 bases, with 19 bases separating them. Germline values: CDR1 SGDLS, CDR2 YYNGEE. The CDR3 protein is CASSVRLRGPPDTQYF. The DNA for the CDR3 is TGTGCCAGCAGCGTCCGGCTGCGGGGCCCGCCCGATACGCAGTATTTT. Supplemented by reference TRBV9 and TRBJ2-3, the full variable domain reads DSGVTQTPKHLITATGQRVTLRCSPRSGDLSVYWYQQSLDQGLQFLIQYYNGEERAKGNILERFSAQQFPDLHSELNLSSLELGDSALYFCASSVRLRGPPDTQYFGPGTRLTVL.

The rearrangement links TRBV18 to TRBJ2-3; 10 bases are shared with TRBD1. Germline V lookup: CDR1 KGHSH, CDR2 LQKENI. The CDR3 has 18 residues. The J segment lost 2 bases and the V segment lost 3 bases, leaving 11 bases of the junction unmatched. CDR3 DNA sequence: TGTGCCAGCTCACCTATAGCGGGGACAGGGGACTCCACAGATACGCAGTATTTT. Its translation: CASSPIAGTGDSTDTQYF.

This chain joins TRBV5-6 and TRBJ2-4, with D unresolved. V dropped 1 base and J dropped 6 bases, with 5 bases sitting between them. This CDR3 has 12 amino acids. Per the germline V gene, CDR1 is SGHDT and CDR2 is YYEEEE. The CDR3 DNA sequence: TGTGCCAGCAGCTTGTACGGAAACATTCAGTACTTC. It encodes CASSLYGNIQYF.

The rearrangement uses TRBV29-1 and TRBJ1-1, with D maybe TRBD1 (5 bases). CDR1 is SQVTM, CDR2 ANQGSEA, per germline. The CDR3 consists of 13 residues. V was trimmed by 7 bases and J by 3 bases, leaving 15 bases between them. CDR3 sequence (DNA): TGCAGCGCTCGCAGGGTCGGCGACACTGAAGCTTTCTTT. Translated, it gives CSARRVGDTEAFF.

The V gene is TRBV20-1, the J gene TRBJ2-1, with a possible D match to TRBD2 (6 bases). V shed 3 bases and J shed 15 bases, with 15 bases lying between them. The CDR3 consists of 11 residues. Per the germline V gene, CDR1 is DFQATT and CDR2 is SNEGSKA (reference sequence). This chain's CDR3 is CSASRGESRFF. CDR3 DNA sequence: TGCAGTGCTAGCCGCGGGGAAAGTCGGTTCTTC.

The chain recombines TRBV29-1 with TRBJ2-6, with TRBD1 matching 8 bases. The CDR3 spans 17 residues. Trimming took 6 bases from V and 0 from J; bases not matched to a gene: 10. Germline assignment: CDR1 SQVTM and CDR2 ANQGSEA. The CDR3 region has the DNA TGCAGCGTGGGACAGGCCTGGGAGAACTCTGGGGCCAACGTCCTGACTTTC. This gives the protein CSVGQAWENSGANVLTF.

The CDR3 is CASRSQTGGNTEAFF. Written as DNA, the CDR3 is TGTGCCAGCCGATCCCAAACAGGGGGAAACACTGAAGCTTTCTTT. This chain connects TRBV6-5 to TRBJ1-1; 8 bases are shared with TRBD1. The CDR3 consists of 15 residues. With 8 bases clipped from V and 2 bases from J, the junction kept 10 bases outside the gene matches. Germline loops: CDR1 MNHEY, CDR2 SVGAGI.

The J gene is TRBJ1-2, the V gene TRBV4-2; TRBD1 is a possible D gene (6 bases). Per the germline V gene, CDR1 is LGHNA and CDR2 is YNFKEQ. V lost 1 base, J lost 1 base, and 16 bases lay in between. The CDR3 consists of 17 residues. DNA for the CDR3: TGTGCCAGCAGCCAAGGTTTTGGACAGCTCCTTAACTATGGCTACACCTTC. Translated, it gives CASSQGFGQLLNYGYTF.

J is TRBJ2-3 and V is TRBV11-3; TRBD2 matches at 7 bases. Per the germline V gene, CDR1 is SGHNT and CDR2 is YENEEA. This CDR3 contains 12 residues. The V and J ends lost 5 bases and 6 bases, in that order; junction bases with no gene match: 2. CDR3 residues: CASSPGGDTQYF. CDR3 sequence (DNA): TGTGCCAGCAGCCCGGGGGGTGATACGCAGTATTTT.

The chain has TRBV6-1 and TRBJ2-1; D not resolved. This CDR3 is built from 16 residues. CDR1 MNHNS and CDR2 SASEGT come from the germline V gene. V gave up 4 bases and J gave up 4 bases, with 17 bases separating them. The CDR3 here is CASSGRPTLQYNEQFF. Written as DNA, the CDR3 is TGTGCCAGCAGTGGGAGACCCACCCTTCAATACAATGAGCAGTTCTTC.

The rearrangement links TRBV27 to TRBJ2-3; D possibly corresponds to TRBD1 (5 bases). The ends were cut back, 1 base at V and 8 bases at J, with 19 bases in the middle. Germline values: CDR1 MNHEY, CDR2 SMNVEV (reference sequence). The CDR3 totals 16 residues. CDR3 DNA sequence: TGTGCCAGCAGTTTATATTCAGGGCAGCTCCCGGTTACGCAGTATTTT. This gives the protein CASSLYSGQLPVTQYF.

This chain joins TRBV6-1 and TRBJ1-5; D is undetermined. This CDR3 contains 15 residues. The germline gives CDR1 MNHNS, CDR2 SASEGT. The germline V and J ends were trimmed by 1 base and 4 bases, with 11 bases remaining between them. The CDR3 sequence: CASSEDAGLNQPQHF. In DNA, the CDR3 is TGTGCCAGCAGTGAAGACGCTGGGCTAAATCAGCCCCAGCATTTT.

This rearrangement joins TRBV10-3 to TRBJ2-1, with D tentatively TRBD1 (5 bases). Germline V gene lookup returns CDR1 ENHRY and CDR2 SYGVKD. Deletions cut 3 bases from V and 5 bases from J, with 11 bases between. The CDR3 extends over 14 amino acids. The CDR3 spells CAISDRTSDNEQFF. The CDR3 coding sequence is TGTGCCATCAGTGACCGGACATCAGACAATGAGCAGTTCTTC.

This chain uses TRBV4-1 with TRBJ1-2; D is uncertain. There are 16 residues in the CDR3. V gave up 3 bases and J gave up 2 bases, with 16 bases separating them. The V gene's germline CDR1 is MGHRA and CDR2 YSYEKL. DNA of the CDR3: TGCGCCAGCAGCCAGGCCCCACCTAGTGGGAACTATGGCTACACCTTC. It codes for CASSQAPPSGNYGYTF.

The chain combines TRBV19 with TRBJ2-4; TRBD1 matches at 7 bases. Germline trimming cut 1 base from V and 3 bases from J; bases unmatched to any gene: 15. The CDR3 runs to 19 residues. Germline V gives CDR1 LNHDA, CDR2 SQIVND (reference sequence). The CDR3 spells CASSIGAERGRLFKNIQYF. CDR3 sequence (DNA): TGTGCCAGTAGTATAGGAGCGGAAAGGGGGCGACTTTTCAAAAACATTCAGTACTTC. Full variable domain (remainder filled in from reference TRBV19 and TRBJ2-4): DGGITQSPKYLFRKEGQNVTLSCEQNLNHDAMYWYRQDPGQGLRLIYYSQIVNDFQKGDIAEGYSVSREKKESFPLTVTSAQKNPTAFYLCASSIGAERGRLFKNIQYFGAGTRLSVL.

The chain joins TRBV6-5 to TRBJ1-2; D is possibly TRBD1 (6 bases). This CDR3 has 13 residues. V was clipped by 9 bases and J by 3 bases, with 14 bases between them. Per germline, CDR1 MNHEY and CDR2 SVGAGI. CDR3 nucleotides: TGTGCCAGTGTACTTTACAGGGACTATGGCTACACCTTC. Residues: CASVLYRDYGYTF.

V gene TRBV28 combines with J gene TRBJ1-1; 7 bases are a match to TRBD1. Losses at the gene ends were 7 bases for V and 9 bases for J; bases not matched to a gene: 8. Germline-derived CDR1 and CDR2 are MDHEN and SYDVKM. The CDR3 spans 12 residues. CDR3 amino acids: CASTLTGRKAFF. The CDR3, as DNA: TGTGCCAGCACCTTGACAGGGAGGAAAGCTTTCTTT.

In regard to this clone: The junction departs from germline at one end; a sequencing error may be responsible. Additional DNA sequences in this sample encode the identical CDR3. The chain recombines TRBV27 with TRBJ2-7; 9 bases are a match to TRBD1. Germline V gene sequence: CDR1 MNHEY, CDR2 SMNVEV (reference sequence). The CDR3 is made up of 14 amino acids. The CDR3 nucleotides read TGTGCCAGCAGTCTATCGACAGGGGGCTACGAGCAGTACTTC. This encodes CASSLSTGGYEQYF.